This is a list of T cell receptor beta chains from one sample in a study of CD8 T cells in ankylosing spondylitis. MiXCR, applied by TCRdb to the 5' RACE reads, yields one record per CDR3 protein. The sample has 25,000 to 35,000 distinct CDR3 sequences, roughly 7.9% seen once. The sequenced material came from blood, either unsorted or a sorted T cell fraction (not recorded which). The receptors derive from a male donor with ankylosing spondylitis or in good health (not recorded which). CDR3s include the opening cysteine and the closing phenylalanine or tryptophan. The order of the fields is J gene, clone size, CDR3 length, D gene, V gene, CDR3 protein, CDR3 DNA. The D gene is left open where the match is weak. Only some rows state a clone size, as once, few, many or a class for expanded clones.

>TRBJ2-2|.|13|.|TRBV28
CASSLFRIGELFF
TGTGCCAGCAGTTTATTCCGTATCGGGGAGCTGTTTTTT
>TRBJ1-1|many|14|.|TRBV20-1
CSARISYGGTEAFF
TGCAGTGCTAGGATCTCCTACGGGGGAACTGAAGCTTTCTTT
>TRBJ2-7|many|16|.|TRBV5-1
CASSSPSARERGEQYF
TGCGCCAGCAGCTCCCCCTCAGCCCGGGAGAGGGGCGAGCAGTACTTC
>TRBJ1-1|few|16|.|TRBV11-2
CASSFNQPGAGTEAFF
TGTGCCAGCAGCTTTAATCAACCGGGGGCCGGCACTGAAGCTTTCTTT
>TRBJ2-1|many|18|TRBD2|TRBV28
CASSPGLAGGRSYNEQFF
TGTGCCAGCAGTCCGGGACTAGCGGGGGGCCGCTCCTACAATGAGCAGTTCTTC
>TRBJ2-5|many|14|.|TRBV12-3/TRBV12-4
CASSSHLGSETQYF
TGTGCCAGCAGTTCCCACCTCGGTTCGGAGACCCAGTACTTC
>TRBJ2-5|many|9|.|TRBV29-1
CSTDETQYF
TGCAGTACTGACGAGACCCAGTACTTC
>TRBJ2-3|many|18|TRBD2|TRBV28
CASSAGTSGPPSTDTQYF
TGTGCCAGCAGTGCCGGGACTAGCGGGCCTCCTAGCACAGATACGCAGTATTTT
>TRBJ2-7|medium-sized|19|TRBD2|TRBV6-4
CASSPIWIDGSGASYEQYF
TGTGCCAGCAGCCCTATCTGGATCGATGGGAGCGGGGCTTCCTACGAGCAGTACTTC
>TRBJ2-5|many|16|.|TRBV5-1
CASSSLSAGYEETQYF
TGCGCCAGCAGCTCGTTATCGGCTGGGTATGAAGAGACCCAGTACTTC
>TRBJ2-7|many|13|.|TRBV27
CASSLRDSRVKYF
TGTGCCAGCAGTTTACGGGACTCCAGGGTCAAGTACTTC
>TRBJ2-5|many|15|TRBD2|TRBV5-1
CASSFGGTTQETQYF
TGCGCCAGCAGCTTCGGGGGGACTACCCAAGAGACCCAGTACTTC
>TRBJ1-6|.|18|.|TRBV27
CASSFRWPGDGHNSPLHF
TGTGCCAGCAGTTTTAGGTGGCCGGGGGACGGGCATAATTCACCCCTCCACTTT
>TRBJ2-1|.|18|TRBD2|TRBV3-1
CAFSLGYLAGGGGNEQFF
TGTGCCTTCAGTTTAGGGTATCTAGCGGGAGGAGGGGGCAATGAGCAGTTCTTC
>TRBJ2-3|many|18|.|TRBV14
CASSQDFGSRTTTDTQYF
TGTGCCAGCAGCCAAGATTTTGGGTCGCGGACTACCACAGATACGCAGTATTTT
>TRBJ2-6|many|15|.|TRBV19
CASSPGYSGANVLTF
TGTGCCAGTAGCCCAGGGTACTCTGGGGCCAACGTCCTGACTTTC
>TRBJ1-4|many|14|.|TRBV7-8
CASSFQGRDEKLFF
TGTGCCAGCAGCTTCCAGGGAAGGGATGAAAAACTGTTTTTT
>TRBJ1-4|many|14|.|TRBV11-2
CASSFGSPNEKLFF
TGTGCCAGCAGCTTTGGTTCTCCGAATGAAAAACTGTTTTTT
>TRBJ1-4|many|16|.|TRBV5-1
CASSSGPLGGNEKLFF
TGCGCCAGCAGCTCCGGACCGCTAGGAGGGAACGAAAAACTGTTTTTT
>TRBJ2-1|many|13|.|TRBV6-1
CASSRDFSNEQFF
TGTGCCAGCTCTCGGGACTTCAGCAATGAGCAGTTCTTC
>TRBJ2-7|many|13|.|TRBV5-5
CASSLASGYEQYF
TGTGCCAGCAGCTTGGCCAGTGGATACGAGCAGTACTTC
>TRBJ1-1|many|13|.|TRBV14
CASSQELGTEAFF
TGTGCCAGCAGCCAAGAACTGGGGACTGAAGCTTTCTTT
>TRBJ2-7|.|16|TRBD1|TRBV29-1
CSAAGVGGQGTYEQYF
TGCAGCGCCGCGGGGGTGGGGGGACAGGGAACATACGAGCAGTACTTC
>TRBJ1-5|many|13|TRBD1|TRBV6-1
CASKRGGDQPQHF
TGTGCCAGCAAGAGAGGGGGCGATCAGCCCCAGCATTTT
>TRBJ1-1|many|14|TRBD1|TRBV3-1
CASSRQGLDTEAFF
TGTGCCAGCAGCCGACAGGGGCTTGACACTGAAGCTTTCTTT
>TRBJ2-2|many|15|.|TRBV5-6
CASSLGSVYTGELFF
TGTGCCAGCAGCTTGGGTAGCGTCTACACCGGGGAGCTGTTTTTT